The present T cell receptor (beta chain) was sequenced within a study of blood T cell repertoires in COVID-19. CDR1 is KGHDR and CDR2 is SFDVKD in the germline V gene. The CDR3 is made up of 13 amino acids. With 9 bases clipped from V and 0 bases from J, the junction kept 1 base outside the gene matches. Original processing methods: For nucleated cells, counts were estimated from reference gene primer amplification. Generated by immunoSEQ multiplex PCR, the TCRdb table keeps only in-frame clones and is missing some. V, J and clone size are taken as reported in that table, and D and trimming were inferred from the DNA itself. The table has about 110,000 clones, approximately 88% seen once.

This TCR was recovered from a woman in her 70s with acute or convalescent COVID-19. The chain recombines TRBV24-1 with TRBJ1-3; the match to TRBD1 covers 7 bases. Sequenced sample: peripheral blood. CDR3 sequence (DNA): TGTGCCACCCGGGACAGCTCTGGAAACACCATATATTTT. It codes for CATRDSSGNTIYF.